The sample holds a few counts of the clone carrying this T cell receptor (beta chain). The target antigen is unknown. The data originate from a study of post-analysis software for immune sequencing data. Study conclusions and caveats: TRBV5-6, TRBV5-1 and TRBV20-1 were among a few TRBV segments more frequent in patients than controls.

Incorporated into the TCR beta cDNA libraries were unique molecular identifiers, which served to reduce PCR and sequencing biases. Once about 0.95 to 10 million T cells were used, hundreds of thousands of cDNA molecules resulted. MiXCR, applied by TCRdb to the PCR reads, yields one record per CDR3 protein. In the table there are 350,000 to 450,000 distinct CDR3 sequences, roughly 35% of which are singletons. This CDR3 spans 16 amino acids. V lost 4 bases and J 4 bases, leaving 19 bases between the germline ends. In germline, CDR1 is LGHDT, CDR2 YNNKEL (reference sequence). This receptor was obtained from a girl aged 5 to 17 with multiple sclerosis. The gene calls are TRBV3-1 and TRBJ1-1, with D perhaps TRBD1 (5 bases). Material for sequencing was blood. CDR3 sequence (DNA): TGTGCCAGCAGCCTCCGGGGGGTGGGAGGGAGCACTGAAGCTTTCTTT. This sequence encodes CASSLRGVGGSTEAFF.